These 11 T cell receptor beta chains were all obtained from the same sample, sequenced in a study of T cells in localized non-small cell lung cancer. Sequencing used immunoSEQ multiplex PCR; TCRdb keeps in-frame clones, though not all of them. The sample includes 9,500 to 15,000 clones, around four fifths of them seen just once. The sample consisted of peripheral blood, taken before any cancer treatment. The receptors come from a male donor at least 60 years old with stage I lung adenocarcinoma.

This chain uses TRBV4-1 with TRBJ1-2; D is uncertain. CDR3 length: 15 residues. The V end was cut by 1 base, the J end by 4 bases, with 13 bases between. Germline loops: CDR1 MGHRA, CDR2 YSYEKL. The CDR3 here is CASSQGTASLYGYTF. Here the CDR3 DNA reads TGCGCCAGCAGCCAAGGGACCGCAAGTCTCTATGGCTACACCTTC.

V and J are TRBV18 and TRBJ2-1; D is unresolved. From germline, CDR1 is KGHSH and CDR2 LQKENI. V lost 4 bases and J 4 bases, leaving 17 bases between the germline ends. CDR3 length: 16 residues. CDR3 bases: TGTGCCAGCTCACTCCGCGGAGCCGAAATTTACAATGAGCAGTTCTTC. Translating it yields CASSLRGAEIYNEQFF.

This rearrangement joins TRBV30 to TRBJ1-5; D may be TRBD1 (5 bases). Looked up from germline, CDR1 is GTSNPN and CDR2 is SVGIG (reference sequence). Trimming cost V 0 bases and J 2 bases, with 8 bases left between them. The CDR3 runs to 14 residues. The CDR3 loop reads CAWSVGGGNQPQHF. CDR3 in DNA: TGTGCCTGGAGTGTAGGAGGGGGCAATCAGCCCCAGCATTTT.

V usage is TRBV15 and J usage is TRBJ2-1, with TRBD2 identical over 11 bases. V trimming: 2 bases; J trimming: 4 bases; junction bases outside the gene matches: 7. The length of the CDR3 is 17 residues. Germline V gene sequence: CDR1 LNHNV, CDR2 YYDKDF (reference sequence). This chain's CDR3 is CATSRPPSSGRYNEQFF. CDR3 nucleotides: TGTGCCACCAGCAGACCCCCTTCTAGCGGGAGGTACAATGAGCAGTTCTTC.

This chain links TRBV19 with TRBJ1-2, with 7 bases aligning to TRBD1. Germline V gene sequence: CDR1 LNHDA, CDR2 SQIVND (reference sequence). CDR3 size: 13 residues. With 6 bases clipped from V and 4 bases from J, the junction kept 5 bases outside the gene matches. The CDR3 here is CASSRQGGYGYTF. The CDR3 nucleotides read TGTGCCAGTAGCAGACAGGGTGGCTATGGCTACACCTTC.

This clone has a handful of counts. CDR3 residues: CAIRESSGNTIYF. CDR3 coding DNA: TGTGCCATCAGGGAAAGCTCTGGAAACACCATATATTTT. The chain has TRBV10-3 and TRBJ1-3; D is ambiguous. Trimming pared 6 bases from V and 0 bases from J, leaving 6 bases between. Germline V gene lookup returns CDR1 ENHRY and CDR2 SYGVKD. CDR3 length: 13 residues.

The rearrangement links TRBV11-2 to TRBJ1-1; D is unclear. Germline V gene sequence: CDR1 SGHAT, CDR2 FQNNGV. This CDR3 region has 14 residues. The ends were cut back, 4 bases at V and 10 bases at J, with 19 bases in the middle. Here the CDR3 DNA reads TGTGCCAGCAGCTCCATTGTGGACGGACTAAGAGCTTTCTTT. It translates to CASSSIVDGLRAFF.

The rearrangement uses TRBV27 and TRBJ1-5; D is undetermined. The CDR3 contains 15 residues. The V gene lost 4 bases and the J gene lost 4 bases, with 14 bases spanning the gap. Germline-derived CDR1 and CDR2 are MNHEY and SMNVEV (reference sequence). As DNA, the CDR3 is TGTGCCAGCAGTTCCAGGTCCCTTGGGAATCAGCCCCAGCATTTT. It is translated as CASSSRSLGNQPQHF.

The chain couples TRBV21-1 to TRBJ1-2; whether TRBD1, the table's D call, matches the DNA was not checked. TRBV21-1 is a pseudogene. This CDR3 comprises 15 residues. CDR3 sequence (DNA): TGTGCCAGCAGCATCCACACCTGGGCAGGCTATGGCTACACCTTC. Its protein product is CASSIHTWAGYGYTF.

The V and J genes are TRBV9 and TRBJ1-4; TRBD1 agrees at 9 bases. Germline CDR1 SGDLS, CDR2 YYNGEE. CDR3 length: 16 amino acids. Trimming at V came to 3 bases and at J to 3 bases, leaving 6 bases not matched to a gene. The CDR3 here is CASSADRGGANEKLFF. As DNA, the CDR3 is TGTGCCAGCAGCGCGGACAGGGGAGGGGCTAATGAAAAACTGTTTTTT.

This chain's CDR3 is CASSFAGQTNGYTF. Here the CDR3 DNA reads TGTGCCAGCAGCTTTGCGGGACAGACGAATGGCTACACCTTC. The gene calls are TRBV5-5 and TRBJ1-2, with 7 nucleotides matching TRBD1. With 2 bases clipped from V and 6 bases from J, the junction kept 7 bases outside the gene matches. The germline gives CDR1 SGHKS, CDR2 YYEKEE (reference sequence). CDR3 length: 14 amino acids.